These 20 T cell receptor beta chains share one sample of origin, sequenced in a study of blood T cell repertoires in COVID-19. Sequencing used immunoSEQ multiplex PCR; TCRdb keeps in-frame clones, though not all of them. The table has approximately 130,000 clones, approximately 80% seen once. The sample consisted of peripheral blood. The receptors derive from a human donor in a cohort sampled during active COVID-19.

V and J are TRBV6-6 and TRBJ2-2; 10 bases agree with TRBD1. The CDR3 has 16 amino acids. V was pared by 6 bases and J by 3 bases, with 7 bases of the junction left unmatched. Per the germline V gene, CDR1 is MNHNY and CDR2 is SVGAGI (reference sequence). The CDR3 here is CASSRGQGRDTGELFF. The CDR3 bases are TGTGCCAGCAGCCGGGGACAGGGGAGAGACACCGGGGAGCTGTTTTTT.

The J gene is TRBJ1-5, the V gene TRBV6-1; D is ambiguous. This CDR3 spans 16 amino acids. Germline lookup yields CDR1 MNHNS and CDR2 SASEGT. The germline V and J ends were trimmed by 2 bases and 0 bases, with 11 bases remaining between them. CDR3 nucleotide sequence: TGTGCCAGCAGTGAACTCGGAGGAACTAGCAATCAGCCCCAGCATTTT. Amino acid sequence: CASSELGGTSNQPQHF.

J is TRBJ2-2 and V is TRBV28; possible D gene TRBD2, 6 bases. Germline V lookup: CDR1 MDHEN, CDR2 SYDVKM. Trimming cost V 2 bases and J 5 bases, with 12 bases left between them. The CDR3 is 15 amino acids. The CDR3 DNA is TGTGCCAGCAGTTTAAACGGGGGTGGGACCGGGGAGCTGTTTTTT. As protein: CASSLNGGGTGELFF.

V and J are TRBV15 and TRBJ2-7; 7 nucleotides match TRBD2. J was trimmed by 4 bases and V by 0 bases; bases with no gene match: 6. The CDR3 sequence is 15 residues long. Germline V CDR1 and CDR2: LNHNV, YYDKDF (reference sequence). The DNA for the CDR3 is TGTGCCACCAGCAGAGAGCCTAGCGGAGGTTACGAGCAGTACTTC. It specifies CATSREPSGGYEQYF.

The chain recombines TRBV5-4 with TRBJ2-6; D gene ambiguous. Germline-derived CDR1 and CDR2 are SGHNT and YYREEE (reference sequence). Trimming removed 7 bases from V and 4 bases from J, with 6 bases in between. CDR3 length: 12 residues. The CDR3 DNA sequence: TGTGCCAGCGGGCAAGGGGCCAACGTCCTGACTTTC. Its protein product is CASGQGANVLTF.

The chain is built from TRBV7-9 and TRBJ2-7, with 10 bases identical to TRBD2. V was clipped by 5 bases and J by 0 bases; unmatched bases: 7. The CDR3 is 16 residues long. CDR1 and CDR2 (germline): SEHNR, FQNEAQ (reference sequence). For the CDR3, the DNA is TGTGCCAGCAGCCGAGCTAGCGGGGGTCTCTCCTACGAGCAGTACTTC. It codes for CASSRASGGLSYEQYF.

The chain has TRBV28 and TRBJ1-2, with a possible D match to TRBD1 (6 bases). V was shortened by 2 bases and J by 3 bases, with 13 bases between the two germline ends. CDR3 length: 15 residues. From germline, CDR1 is MDHEN and CDR2 SYDVKM. CDR3 sequence: CASSLKGVFYYGYTF. The CDR3 DNA is TGTGCCAGCAGTTTAAAGGGGGTGTTCTACTATGGCTACACCTTC.

The sample holds a few counts of this clone. This chain joins TRBV14 and TRBJ1-2, with TRBD1 identical over 7 bases. The length of the CDR3 is 13 residues. Germline loops: CDR1 SGHDN, CDR2 FVKESK. V was clipped by 4 bases and J by 8 bases; unmatched bases: 7. DNA of the CDR3: TGTGCCAGCAGCCCTTTTCAGGGGGTCGGCTACACCTTC. Protein: CASSPFQGVGYTF.

The chain uses TRBV28 and TRBJ2-7; D remains ambiguous. Trimming stripped 5 bases from V and 5 bases from J, with 16 bases between. The germline CDR1 and CDR2 sequences are MDHEN and SYDVKM. The CDR3 consists of 14 residues. CDR3 DNA sequence: TGTGCCAGCAGTACACCGGAGTGGAACAACGAGCAGTACTTC. Its translation is CASSTPEWNNEQYF.

The chain joins TRBV7-2 to TRBJ1-1; D gene unclear. This CDR3 has 13 residues. The germline V and J ends were trimmed by 4 bases and 4 bases, with 10 bases remaining between them. Germline CDR1 SGHTA, CDR2 FQGNSA. CDR3 DNA: TGTGCCAGCAGCTCATTGTGGCCCACTGAAGCTTTCTTT. Amino acids: CASSSLWPTEAFF.

The chain couples TRBV4-1 to TRBJ2-7; 12 nucleotides line up with TRBD1. With 6 bases clipped from V and 5 bases from J, the junction kept 11 bases outside the gene matches. CDR3 length equals 16 residues. The germline V gene encodes CDR1 MGHRA and CDR2 YSYEKL. The CDR3 DNA is TGCGCCAGCAGGCACCGGGACAGGGGGCTTGGAAACGAGCAGTACTTC. Residues: CASRHRDRGLGNEQYF.

CDR3 loop: CASSLVQGAQGANVLTF. The CDR3 DNA reads TGCGCCAGCAGCTTGGTACAGGGGGCGCAGGGGGCCAACGTCCTGACTTTC. The chain carries TRBV5-1 and TRBJ2-6; the match to TRBD1 covers 9 bases. CDR3 length equals 17 residues. V lost 0 bases and J lost 4; bases outside the gene matches: 5. Germline V gene lookup returns CDR1 SGHRS and CDR2 YFSETQ.

This clone has just a few counts. The sample contains more than one DNA sequence encoding this CDR3. The chain carries TRBV6-5 and TRBJ1-2, with 8 positions matching TRBD1. The CDR3 runs 11 residues. Unmatched junction bases numbered 0, after V lost 8 bases and J lost 4 bases. Germline CDR1 MNHEY, CDR2 SVGAGI. CDR3 nucleotide sequence: TGTGCCAGCGGACAGGGCTATGGCTACACCTTC. It specifies CASGQGYGYTF.

This clone was counted a single time. The DNA of the CDR3 is TGTGCCAGCGGGACAGGGCTTTATGGCTACACCTTC. Translated: CASGTGLYGYTF. This chain connects TRBV2 to TRBJ1-2; 9 bases align to TRBD1. The CDR3 runs 12 residues. CDR1 and CDR2 from the germline V gene are SNHLY and FYNNEI. Unmatched junction bases numbered 3, after V lost 8 bases and J lost 5 bases. Based on the CDR3 plus reference TRBV2 and TRBJ1-2, the full variable domain is EPEVTQTPSHQVTQMGQEVILRCVPISNHLYFYWYRQILGQKVEFLVSFYNNEISEKSEIFDDQFSVERPDGSNFTLKIRSTKLEDSAMYFCASGTGLYGYTFGSGTRLTVV.

This rearrangement joins TRBV3-1 (or the pseudogene TRBV3-2) to TRBJ1-2; D remains unclear. The V gene lost 4 bases and the J gene lost 3 bases, with 9 bases spanning the gap. CDR3 size: 13 residues. CDR1 is LGHDT and CDR2 is YNNKEL in the germline V gene (reference sequence). The CDR3 DNA is TGTGCCAGCAGCCCGAGGGCGGACTATGGCTACACCTTC. Translating gives CASSPRADYGYTF.

This chain connects TRBV19 to TRBJ1-4; weak D call: TRBD1 (6 bases). The CDR3 covers 16 residues. Germline CDR1 and CDR2: LNHDA and SQIVND (reference sequence). The ends were cut back, 6 bases at V and 3 bases at J, with 17 bases in the middle. CDR3: CASSPFPGAANEKLFF. The CDR3 DNA reads TGTGCCAGTAGCCCCTTCCCAGGGGCGGCTAATGAAAAACTGTTTTTT.

V usage is TRBV12-3 or TRBV12-4 and J usage is TRBJ2-7; 9 bases are shared with TRBD1. Trimming at V came to 4 bases and at J to 6 bases, leaving 4 bases not matched to a gene. The CDR3 loop spans 13 amino acids. The CDR3 is CASSWGQGGEQYF. CDR3 nucleotide sequence: TGTGCCAGCAGTTGGGGACAGGGCGGCGAGCAGTACTTC.

This clone has just a few counts. The gene calls are TRBV6-2 or TRBV6-3 and TRBJ2-7; weak D call: TRBD1 (5 bases). The ends were cut back, 1 base at V and 5 bases at J, with 6 bases in the middle. This CDR3 contains 12 residues. Germline V gene lookup returns CDR1 MNHEY and CDR2 SVGEGT. This chain's CDR3 is CASSYLGDEQYF. For the CDR3, the DNA is TGTGCCAGCAGTTACTTAGGGGACGAGCAGTACTTC.

This clone was picked up one time. The chain employs TRBV19 and TRBJ2-3; D remains ambiguous. The V and J ends lost 7 bases and 0 bases respectively, with 8 bases between them. Germline values: CDR1 LNHDA, CDR2 SQIVND (reference sequence). The length of the CDR3 is 13 residues. The CDR3 region has the DNA TGTGCCAGTACGGAGCGAAGCACAGATACGCAGTATTTT. It translates to CASTERSTDTQYF.

The CDR3 DNA sequence: TGTGCCAGCAGCCAACTTACTCAGGGGGCCTCTGGAAACACCATATATTTT. This encodes CASSQLTQGASGNTIYF. V and J are TRBV3-1 (or the pseudogene TRBV3-2) and TRBJ1-3, with 8 bases lining up with TRBD1. CDR1 is LGHDT and CDR2 is YNNKEL in the germline V gene (reference sequence). V was clipped by 2 bases and J by 0 bases; unmatched bases: 6. The CDR3 contains 17 residues.